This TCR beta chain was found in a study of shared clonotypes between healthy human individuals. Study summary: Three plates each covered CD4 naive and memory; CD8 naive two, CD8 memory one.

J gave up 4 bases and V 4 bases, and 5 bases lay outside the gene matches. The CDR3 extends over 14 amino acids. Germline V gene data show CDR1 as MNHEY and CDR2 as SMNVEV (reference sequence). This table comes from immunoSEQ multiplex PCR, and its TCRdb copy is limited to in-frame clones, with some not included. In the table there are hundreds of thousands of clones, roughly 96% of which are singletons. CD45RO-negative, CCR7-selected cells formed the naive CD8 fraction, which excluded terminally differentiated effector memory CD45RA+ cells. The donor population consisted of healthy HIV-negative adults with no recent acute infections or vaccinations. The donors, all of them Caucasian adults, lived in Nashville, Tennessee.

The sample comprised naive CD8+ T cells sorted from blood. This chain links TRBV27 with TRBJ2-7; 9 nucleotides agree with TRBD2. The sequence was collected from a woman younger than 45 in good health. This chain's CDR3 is CASSWTSDRYEQYF. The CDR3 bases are TGTGCCAGCAGTTGGACTAGCGACCGATACGAGCAGTACTTC.